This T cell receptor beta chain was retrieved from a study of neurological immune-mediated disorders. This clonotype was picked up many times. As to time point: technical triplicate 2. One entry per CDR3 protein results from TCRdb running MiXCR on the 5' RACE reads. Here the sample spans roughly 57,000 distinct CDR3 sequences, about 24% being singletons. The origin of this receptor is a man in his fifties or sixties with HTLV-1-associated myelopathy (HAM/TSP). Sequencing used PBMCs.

CDR3 sequence: CSVGNPSGGLQETQYF. The CDR3 coding sequence is TGCAGCGTTGGGAACCCTAGCGGAGGTCTCCAAGAGACCCAGTACTTC. The genes are TRBV29-1 and TRBJ2-5; 7 bases fit TRBD2. Germline CDR1 reads SQVTM; CDR2 reads ANQGSEA. The CDR3 contains 16 residues. The trim removed 4 bases at V and 1 base at J, leaving 12 bases unmatched.